What follows are 22 T cell receptor beta chains derived from one specimen sequenced in a study of blood T cell repertoires in COVID-19. Produced via immunoSEQ multiplex PCR; TCRdb's table is partial and in-frame only. The sample lists 200,000 to 250,000 clones; 80% were seen once. Specimen: peripheral blood. The receptors here all came from a woman between 70 and 85 years old with acute or convalescent COVID-19.

This clone has a single count. The V gene is TRBV4-1, the J gene TRBJ1-4, with 7 bases aligning to TRBD1. Unmatched junction bases numbered 9, after V lost 6 bases and J lost 8 bases. Germline CDR1 and CDR2: MGHRA and YSYEKL. The CDR3 spans 14 residues. DNA of the CDR3: TGCGCCAGCAGACGCACAGGGGCCGGCGAAAAACTGTTTTTT. It encodes CASRRTGAGEKLFF.

This sequence joins TRBV19 and TRBJ2-5; maybe TRBD1 (5 bases). Germline V lookup: CDR1 LNHDA, CDR2 SQIVND (reference sequence). The germline V and J ends were trimmed by 6 bases and 1 base, with 9 bases remaining between them. The CDR3 is made up of 13 amino acids. CDR3 sequence: CASRFQGQETQYF. DNA for the CDR3: TGTGCCAGTAGGTTCCAGGGCCAAGAGACCCAGTACTTC.

This sequence joins TRBV30 and TRBJ2-1; 15 bases line up with TRBD2. Germline V lookup: CDR1 GTSNPN, CDR2 SVGIG (reference sequence). Trimming at V came to 0 bases and at J to 7 bases, leaving 4 bases not matched to a gene. The CDR3 covers 16 residues. CDR3 loop: CAWSVLGLAGGNEQFF. In DNA, the CDR3 is TGTGCCTGGAGTGTACTCGGACTAGCGGGAGGGAATGAGCAGTTCTTC.

The chain carries TRBV3-1 (or the pseudogene TRBV3-2) and TRBJ2-3, with 7 bases lining up with TRBD2. The junction had 11 bases not matched to a gene; V was cut back by 4 bases and J by 4 bases. This CDR3 spans 16 amino acids. Germline V gene lookup returns CDR1 LGHDT and CDR2 YNNKEL (reference sequence). The CDR3 is CASSRSLAREADTQYF. The CDR3 nucleotides read TGTGCCAGCAGCCGATCACTAGCCCGGGAGGCAGATACGCAGTATTTT.

CDR3 coding DNA: TGTGCCAGCAGCTTATGGGGGGCTAATGAAAAACTGTTTTTT. It is translated as CASSLWGANEKLFF. The chain couples TRBV7-9 to TRBJ1-4; the D gene is possibly TRBD1 (5 bases). V was shortened by 2 bases and J by 3 bases, with 7 bases between the two germline ends. In germline, CDR1 is SEHNR, CDR2 FQNEAQ (reference sequence). The length of the CDR3 is 14 residues.

CDR3 DNA: TGTGCCAGCTTTAGCGGGCGTAGCTCCTACAATGAGCAGTTCTTC. Translating it yields CASFSGRSSYNEQFF. V and J are TRBV18 and TRBJ2-1; 7 bases are a match to TRBD2. This CDR3 has 15 amino acids. Germline CDR1 is KGHSH and CDR2 is LQKENI. Trimming removed 7 bases from V and 0 bases from J; junction bases left unmatched: 6.

The rearrangement joins TRBV19 to TRBJ1-1, with TRBD1 matching 11 bases. The CDR3 sequence is 14 residues long. Germline CDR1 and CDR2: LNHDA and SQIVND (reference sequence). The V gene end was trimmed by 5 bases and the J gene end by 6 bases; junction bases not matched to a gene: 5. The CDR3 bases are TGTGCCAGTAGTCAACCGGGACAGGGGGCTGAAGCTTTCTTT. Translating gives CASSQPGQGAEAFF.

This clone was detected a few times. The chain joins TRBV4-2 to TRBJ1-4; unclear D gene. This CDR3 has 11 amino acids. V lost 3 bases, J lost 15 bases, and 11 bases lay in between. The germline CDR1 and CDR2 sequences are LGHNA and YNFKEQ. CDR3 nucleotide sequence: TGTGCCAGCAGCCAGGCCTCAGGCATGTTTTTT. This translates into CASSQASGMFF.

The chain combines TRBV6-1 with TRBJ2-7; 8 nucleotides agree with TRBD1. With 0 bases clipped from V and 7 bases from J, the junction kept 8 bases outside the gene matches. Germline V gene data show CDR1 as MNHNS and CDR2 as SASEGT. This CDR3 has 15 amino acids. The CDR3 region is CASSEAGQGAWEQYF. The CDR3 nucleotides are TGTGCCAGCAGTGAAGCCGGGCAGGGGGCGTGGGAGCAGTACTTC.

This chain connects TRBV6-5 to TRBJ2-1; D might be TRBD2 (5 bases). Trimming cost V 7 bases and J 13 bases, with 23 bases left between them. The CDR3 length is 14 residues. Looked up from germline, CDR1 is MNHEY and CDR2 is SVGAGI. The CDR3 protein is CASTSFRTWGFQFF. CDR3 nucleotides: TGTGCCAGCACCTCATTCAGGACTTGGGGATTTCAGTTCTTC.

The J gene is TRBJ1-6, the V gene TRBV28; no firm D call. The CDR3 runs 15 residues. V lost 3 bases and J lost 0, with 6 bases in between. Germline values: CDR1 MDHEN, CDR2 SYDVKM. As DNA, the CDR3 is TGTGCCAGCAGTTTGGGGAGCTCCTATAATTCACCCCTCCACTTT. Its translation is CASSLGSSYNSPLHF. Filled out from reference TRBV28 and TRBJ1-6, the complete variable domain reads DVKVTQSSRYLVKRTGEKVFLECVQDMDHENMFWYRQDPGLGLRLIYFSYDVKMKEKGDIPEGYSVSREKKERFSLILESASTNQTSMYLCASSLGSSYNSPLHFGNGTRLTVT.

This chain links TRBV7-8 with TRBJ2-2; 15 positions match TRBD2. Germline CDR1 reads SGHVS; CDR2 reads FQNEAQ. The trim removed 4 bases at V and 3 bases at J, leaving 6 bases unmatched. There are 18 residues in the CDR3. CDR3 loop: CASSSGLAGGSDTGELFF. As DNA, the CDR3 is TGTGCCAGCAGCTCCGGACTAGCGGGAGGGAGCGACACCGGGGAGCTGTTTTTT.

This chain links TRBV18 with TRBJ2-1; tentatively, D is TRBD1 (6 bases). The V and J ends lost 6 bases and 2 bases respectively, with 11 bases between them. In germline, CDR1 is KGHSH, CDR2 LQKENI. CDR3 length equals 14 residues. Here the CDR3 DNA reads TGTGCCAGCTCCCCAGACAGGACCTACAATGAGCAGTTCTTC. It encodes CASSPDRTYNEQFF.

The rearrangement links TRBV11-2 to TRBJ1-1; 8 nucleotides line up with TRBD1. V lost 5 bases to trimming and J lost 5 bases; unmatched junction nucleotides: 7. The CDR3 sequence is 14 residues long. The germline gives CDR1 SGHAT, CDR2 FQNNGV. Here the CDR3 DNA reads TGTGCCAGCAGCCAGGCGACAGGGGTTACTGAAGCTTTCTTT. It specifies CASSQATGVTEAFF.

The count of this clone is one. This sequence joins TRBV6-1 and TRBJ2-2; 9 bases fit TRBD1. V was clipped by 2 bases and J by 3 bases; unmatched bases: 7. This CDR3 comprises 17 residues. Germline V lookup: CDR1 MNHNS, CDR2 SASEGT. The CDR3 DNA reads TGTGCCAGCAGTGAAACCGGACAGGGGTCCCACACCGGGGAGCTGTTTTTT. Protein sequence: CASSETGQGSHTGELFF.

This clone was observed a single time. This chain joins TRBV7-9 and TRBJ1-1; D remains unclear. The germline V gene has CDR1 SEHNR and CDR2 FQNEAQ (reference sequence). V dropped 5 bases and J dropped 3 bases, with 13 bases sitting between them. This CDR3 region has 14 residues. The CDR3 is CASSPTREHTEAFF. The CDR3 DNA reads as TGTGCCAGCAGCCCGACTAGAGAGCACACTGAAGCTTTCTTT.

This rearrangement joins TRBV5-1 to TRBJ2-7; 7 bases fit TRBD1. Germline CDR1 is SGHRS and CDR2 is YFSETQ. This CDR3 contains 15 residues. J gave up 1 base and V 3 bases, and 7 bases lay outside the gene matches. The CDR3 nucleotides are TGCGCCAGCAGCTCATCAGGGGGACAATCCTACGAGCAGTACTTC. It translates to CASSSSGGQSYEQYF.

The chain has TRBV6-5 and TRBJ1-1, with 7 positions matching TRBD1. Germline lookup yields CDR1 MNHEY and CDR2 SVGAGI. The CDR3 contains 13 residues. Germline trimming cut 2 bases from V and 7 bases from J; bases unmatched to any gene: 4. The CDR3 bases are TGTGCCAGCAGTTACCCGAACAGGGGTGAAGCTTTCTTT. It translates to CASSYPNRGEAFF.

This clone was observed at least ten times. The chain links TRBV12-3 or TRBV12-4 to TRBJ1-1; D is ambiguous. CDR3 length: 13 amino acids. The V end was cut by 4 bases, the J end by 3 bases, with 9 bases between. The CDR3 sequence: CASSSNRDTEAFF. CDR3 DNA: TGTGCCAGCAGTTCCAACCGCGACACTGAAGCTTTCTTT.

The chain combines TRBV9 with TRBJ1-5, with 9 bases aligning to TRBD1. V shed 3 bases, J shed 1 base, and the junction held 2 bases outside the gene matches. This CDR3 is built from 15 residues. CDR1 and CDR2 (germline): SGDLS, YYNGEE. The CDR3 nucleotides read TGTGCCAGCAGCGAACAGGGGGCCAGCAATCAGCCCCAGCATTTT. This translates into CASSEQGASNQPQHF. Using reference TRBV9 and TRBJ1-5 for the parts outside the CDR3, the full variable domain is DSGVTQTPKHLITATGQRVTLRCSPRSGDLSVYWYQQSLDQGLQFLIQYYNGEERAKGNILERFSAQQFPDLHSELNLSSLELGDSALYFCASSEQGASNQPQHFGDGTRLSIL.

The chain recombines TRBV5-1 with TRBJ2-5; D is unclear. Germline CDR1 is SGHRS and CDR2 is YFSETQ. CDR3 length: 14 amino acids. V lost 4 bases to trimming and J lost 1 base, with 11 bases between them. The CDR3 here is CASSEALGQETQYF. DNA for the CDR3: TGCGCCAGCAGCGAGGCCCTGGGCCAAGAGACCCAGTACTTC.

The rearrangement links TRBV13 to TRBJ2-7; TRBD2 aligns across 15 bases. J was trimmed by 7 bases and V by 4 bases; bases with no gene match: 8. Germline CDR1 reads PRHDT; CDR2 reads FYEKMQ (reference sequence). The CDR3 loop spans 16 amino acids. The CDR3, as DNA: TGTGCCAGCAGCTCCTATGGACTAGCGGGAGGGGGAGAGCAGTACTTC. Translation gives CASSSYGLAGGGEQYF.